This T cell receptor (beta chain) originates from a study of cytomegalovirus exposure and HLA in healthy donors (dated by TCRdb to about 2017). Study-wide context: In an earlier analysis of under 750 of the donors, 276 Gb of sequence data and 120 million or so unique TCR beta sequences from roughly 200 million T cells were reported. An early release that covered around 590 HLA-typed donors contained approximately 300 gigabases of sequencing data and roughly 84 million unique TCR sequences. Of the roughly 390 genotyped donors, 70% to 90% were placed in the genetic ancestry cluster associated with self-reported Caucasian donors. The study aimed to test whether cataloging public T cell receptors could reveal signatures of past pathogen exposure. The study used immunosequencing to profile the T cell repertoires of more than 650 subjects and linked those repertoires to cytomegalovirus serostatus. Besides the first cohort of some 670 subjects, a separate validation cohort made up of 90 to 150 different subjects was used. To predict cytomegalovirus infection status, the study combined high-throughput TCR immunosequencing, statistical association of individual TCRs with disease status, and machine learning. In a later analysis, previously published TCR beta repertoires from more than 500 donors were re-analyzed and high-resolution HLA genotyping was added so that TCR occurrence patterns could be studied. The later analysis used no new phenotypic data to find candidate immune exposures, relying instead on TCR beta sequences and their occurrence across donors. An earlier analysis of 587 of the donors used high-throughput TCR beta sequencing to judge whether each TCR beta V gene segment behaved as functional or pseudogenic. Donor age, sex, ethnicity and CMV serostatus were collected together with the repertoire data. A later genetic analysis used genome-wide SNP genotypes for about 60% of the 666 donors, treating that subset as a discovery cohort. Every repertoire in the discovery cohort had been generated on one and the same sequencing platform. Both class I and class II loci were covered by HLA typing, at four-digit resolution. The number of donors typed differed by locus, with 629-630 for A, B, C, DRB1 and DQB1, about 500 for DQA1, some 570 for DPA1, and roughly 450 for DPB1. Roughly 5 DR-DQ haplotypes were handled as single units for association and clustering because linkage in the cohort was strong. Among around 400 genotyped donors of the cohort, an average of approximately 240,000 unique TCR beta nucleotide sequences was sequenced per donor, of which about 20% were non-productive. Here is what the overall study found, with its caveats: A later analysis found that HLA-associated TCR beta chains were more clonally expanded and had lower generation probabilities than equally common non-associated chains. In a later analysis, most CMV-associated TCR beta chains were found to appear HLA-restricted, with HLA associations seemingly driven largely by CMV exposure. The 87-base-pair reads could not distinguish some IMGT-functional V segments, including TRBV6-2 and TRBV6-3, so those segments were excluded. In an earlier analysis of fewer than 750 of the donors, most TCR beta V segments were observed in productive rearrangements about 90% or about 30% of the time, broadly matching IMGT annotations. About 17 rarely observed V segments, including chromosome 9 orphons, were excluded from the earlier analysis of about 500 of the donors because counts were too low. Several of the top co-occurrence clusters appeared to be linked to parvovirus B19, influenza, CMV and Epstein-Barr virus, according to a later analysis. Presence/absence analyses assumed roughly uniform sequencing depth across donors, an assumption that may not hold. A cluster of highly shared sequence variants was judged likely to represent a technical artifact of the sequencing pipeline. In the study, about 150 TCR beta chains were listed as associated with cytomegalovirus. The authors suggested that the approach could potentially be generalized to other disease states and immunological phenotypes. In a later genetic analysis, a missense DCLRE1C variant was associated with V-gene and J-gene trimming of TCR beta chains, and the association was replicated in an independent cohort. Correlated functional status among segregating V segments might reflect linkage disequilibrium, but an unknown experimental factor could not be ruled out. When HLA alleles, especially DR and DQ, strongly co-occurred, attributing TCR associations to individual alleles was difficult. In a later analysis, the rate of TCR association differed among HLA loci, with DRB1 alleles having the most associated TCRs and HLA-C alleles having the fewest. A further reported finding was that TCR beta sequences accurately predicted the HLA-A and HLA-B alleles for most subjects in the first cohort. Because some donors lacked HLA typing at each locus, the association tests relied only on the typed subset. In vitro tests confirmed that three of the cytomegalovirus-associated TCR beta chains recognize cytomegalovirus antigens. Across donors, most TCR sequences were observed very rarely, whereas some public TCRs were present in many individuals. CMV serostatus was the only immune exposure information available for the cohort. In this cohort, only TCR beta chains were sequenced, and detectable features were limited by the absence of alpha or paired-chain data. In both the original and validation cohorts, the classifier was reported to diagnose cytomegalovirus status with high specificity and sensitivity. At a false discovery rate of 0.05, a later analysis linked 16,000 or so TCR beta sequences to specific HLA alleles. According to a later genetic analysis, donors in an Asian-associated ancestry cluster had fewer N-insertions in productive TCRs than the approximately 710-donor mean.

Points on this clone: The antigen this receptor binds is unknown.

V is pared back by 2 bases and J by 3 bases, with 5 bases lying between the germline termini. The germline V gene sets CDR1 to MRHNA and CDR2 to SNTAGT. The CDR3 runs 12 amino acids, cysteine and phenylalanine included. Left in the record is the CDR3 DNA by itself, 36 bases read in frame from the first base. The cohort was made up of around 720 healthy bone marrow donors. All cohort members were sampled while nominally healthy, although unrecorded immune exposures were likely present. The donor tested CMV seronegative, placing the donor among the 350 or so seronegative members of the cohort. A peripheral blood sample was collected from each donor, and TCR beta sequencing was performed on peripheral blood mononuclear cells. Genomic DNA was extracted from the blood cell samples with the Qiagen DNeasy Blood Extraction Kit. The library was prepared using the immunoSEQ multiplex PCR assay. The multiplex PCR relied on a mix of 60 forward primers for TCR Vbeta segments and 13 reverse primers for TCR Jbeta segments. Amplification of the CDR3 region of rearranged TCR beta genes was performed with a multiplex PCR assay on genomic DNA. On the Illumina HiSeq System, the amplified TCR beta libraries were sequenced as 87-base-pair reads. In the authors' own workflow: In a later analysis, tens of millions of unique TCR beta chains were counted across the 500 to 700 repertoires, and roughly 11 million of these chains were shared by at least two donors. Raw reads were error-corrected and collapsed into unique sequences with a nearest-neighbor algorithm that merged closely related sequences to remove PCR and sequencing errors. V, D and J gene segments were assigned by aligning CDR3 sequences to IMGT reference sequences. For a sequence to be retained, a match of at least six nucleotides was required to both a V gene segment and a J gene segment. A rearrangement counted as productive if the CDR3 had no stop codons and remained in frame with V and J, and every other rearrangement counted as non-productive. CDR3 was defined by IMGT convention, running from the second conserved V-encoded cysteine to the conserved J-encoded phenylalanine. In an earlier analysis of approximately 590 of the donors, sequences lacking an unambiguous match to a single V gene segment were excluded. In an earlier analysis of a few hundred of the donors, a V segment was called functional when productive rearrangements were above 56.7%, and segregating when the standard deviation between donors exceeded 5%. To diagnose cytomegalovirus status from the catalog of TCR beta chain sequences, a statistical classification framework was built. A later analysis assigned V and J genes by comparing TCR nucleotide sequences with IMGT/GENE-DB human TR gene sequences. Using the TCRdist pipeline, a later analysis assigned CDR3 sequences along with most-parsimonious VDJ recombination scenarios. A later analysis defined each TCR beta chain by its CDR3 amino acid sequence plus V-gene family, and excluded reads lacking a unique V-gene family. As a way to deal with suspected cross-contamination and a sequencing artifact, a later analysis dropped under 600 nucleotide sequences that were highly shared and had low generation probability. For each public chain, a later analysis derived a clonal expansion index from normalized ranks of inferred template counts within each repertoire. Generation probabilities in a later analysis came from a VDJ recombination model fitted to out-of-frame rearrangements, and those results were checked against IGoR. In a later analysis, hypergeometric tests were used to score TCR-TCR, TCR-HLA and TCR-CMV co-occurrence, with a repertoire-size bias correction applied to TCR pairs. False discovery rates were estimated in a later analysis by permuting HLA or CMV assignments 20 times. In a later analysis, co-occurring TCRs were grouped using DBSCAN, and TCRdist sequence similarity was added for clustering within HLA-allele-positive subsets. Co-occurrence clustering excluded repertoires with fewer than 30,000 or more than 120,000 public chains, plus five with anomalous nucleotide sharing. In TCRdb, the immuneACCESS table is reduced to in-frame sequences with V and J assigned. These tables do not hold every clone; where another copy was compared, an unresolved V gene accounts for under half, and the others remain unexplained. V and J calls and clone size are copied from that table; D and trimming were computed from the DNA. The data table for this sample lists about 79,000 clones. The top ten clones comprise roughly 4.8% of the sample.

The sequencing sample was made of PBMCs. The chain is made from TRBV6-4 and TRBJ2-7; the D gene is perhaps TRBD2, from 5 matching bases. The clonotype originates from a man in his thirties or forties in good health and CMV-seronegative. The bases are TGTGCCAGCAGTGACGGACTCTACGAGCAGTACTTC. This is translated as CASSDGLYEQYF.